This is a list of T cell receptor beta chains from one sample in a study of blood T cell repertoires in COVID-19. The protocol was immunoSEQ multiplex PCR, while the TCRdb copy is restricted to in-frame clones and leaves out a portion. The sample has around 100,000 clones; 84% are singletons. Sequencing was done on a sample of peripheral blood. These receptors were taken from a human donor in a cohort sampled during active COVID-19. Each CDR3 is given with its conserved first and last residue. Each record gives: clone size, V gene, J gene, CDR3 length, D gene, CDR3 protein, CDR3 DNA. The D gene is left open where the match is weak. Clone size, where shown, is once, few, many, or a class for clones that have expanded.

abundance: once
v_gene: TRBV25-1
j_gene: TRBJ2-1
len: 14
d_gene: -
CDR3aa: CASSVGASGNEQFF
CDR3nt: TGTGCCAGCAGTGTGGGAGCCTCGGGCAATGAGCAGTTCTTC

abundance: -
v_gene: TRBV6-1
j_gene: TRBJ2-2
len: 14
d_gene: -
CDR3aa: CASSEISGTGELFF
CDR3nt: TGTGCCAGCAGTGAGATATCGGGGACCGGGGAGCTGTTTTTT

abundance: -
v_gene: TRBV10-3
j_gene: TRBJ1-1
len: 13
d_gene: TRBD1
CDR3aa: CAISAQGGTEAFF
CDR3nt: TGTGCCATCAGCGCACAGGGGGGAACTGAAGCTTTCTTT

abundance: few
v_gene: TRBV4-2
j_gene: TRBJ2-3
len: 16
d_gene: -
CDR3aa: CASSRLQESGTDTQYF
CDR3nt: TGTGCCAGCAGCCGCCTACAGGAGTCAGGTACAGATACGCAGTATTTT

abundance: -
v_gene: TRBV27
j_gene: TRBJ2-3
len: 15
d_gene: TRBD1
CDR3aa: CASSLDRGPADTQYF
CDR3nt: TGTGCCAGCAGTTTAGACAGGGGCCCGGCAGATACGCAGTATTTT

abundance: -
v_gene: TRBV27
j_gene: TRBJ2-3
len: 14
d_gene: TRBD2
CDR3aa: CASSGRDYTDTQYF
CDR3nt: TGTGCCAGCAGTGGGAGGGACTACACAGATACGCAGTATTTT

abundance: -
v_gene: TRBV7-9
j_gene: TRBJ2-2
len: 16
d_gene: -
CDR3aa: CASSPTGTPNTGELFF
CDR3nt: TGTGCCAGCAGTCCTACTGGGACACCGAACACCGGGGAGCTGTTTTTT

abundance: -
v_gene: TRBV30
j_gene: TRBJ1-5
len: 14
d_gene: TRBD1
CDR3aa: CAWSTTGASQPQHF
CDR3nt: TGTGCCTGGAGTACAACAGGGGCATCTCAGCCCCAGCATTTT

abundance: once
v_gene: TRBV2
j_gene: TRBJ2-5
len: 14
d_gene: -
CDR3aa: CASSDRRNQETQYF
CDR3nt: TGTGCCAGCAGTGATAGGCGGAATCAAGAGACCCAGTACTTC

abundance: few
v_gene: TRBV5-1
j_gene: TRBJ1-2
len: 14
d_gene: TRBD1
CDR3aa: CASSSSGGNYGYTF
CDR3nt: TGCGCCAGCAGCTCCTCAGGGGGCAACTATGGCTACACCTTC

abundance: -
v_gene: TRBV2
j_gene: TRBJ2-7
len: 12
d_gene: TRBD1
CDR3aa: CASSWTGDEQYF
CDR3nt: TGTGCCAGCAGTTGGACAGGGGACGAGCAGTACTTC

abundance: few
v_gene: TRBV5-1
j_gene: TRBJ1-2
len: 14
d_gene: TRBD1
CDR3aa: CASSLGDRGYGYTF
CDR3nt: TGCGCCAGCAGCTTGGGGGACAGGGGCTATGGCTACACCTTC

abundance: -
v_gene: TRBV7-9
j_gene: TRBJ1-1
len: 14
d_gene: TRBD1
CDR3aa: CASSSKDYRGRTFF
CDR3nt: TGTGCCAGCAGCTCGAAAGACTACAGGGGGCGAACTTTCTTT

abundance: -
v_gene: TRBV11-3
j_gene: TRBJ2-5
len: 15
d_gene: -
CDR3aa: CASSFGGATGETQYF
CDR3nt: TGTGCCAGCAGCTTTGGGGGGGCGACGGGAGAGACCCAGTACTTC

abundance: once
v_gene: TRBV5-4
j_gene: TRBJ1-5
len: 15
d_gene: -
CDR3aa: CASSFGRGDNQPQHF
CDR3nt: TGTGCCAGCAGCTTCGGCAGGGGCGATAATCAGCCCCAGCATTTT

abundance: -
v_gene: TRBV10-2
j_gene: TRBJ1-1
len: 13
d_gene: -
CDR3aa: CASSQTGNTEAFF
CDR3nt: TGCGCCAGCAGCCAGACAGGGAACACTGAAGCTTTCTTT

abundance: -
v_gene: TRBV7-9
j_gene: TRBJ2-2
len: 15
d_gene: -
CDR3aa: CASSLDGSGTGELFF
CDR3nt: TGTGCCAGCAGCTTAGACGGGTCGGGCACCGGGGAGCTGTTTTTT

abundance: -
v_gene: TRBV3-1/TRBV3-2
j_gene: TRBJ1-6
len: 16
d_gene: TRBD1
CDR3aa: CASRQEGGQHNSPLHF
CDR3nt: TGTGCCAGCAGACAAGAGGGGGGACAGCATAATTCACCCCTCCACTTT

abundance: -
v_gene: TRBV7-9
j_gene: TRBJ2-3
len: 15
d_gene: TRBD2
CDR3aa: CASSPTSGGANTQYF
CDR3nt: TGTGCCAGCAGCCCGACTAGCGGGGGGGCTAATACGCAGTATTTT

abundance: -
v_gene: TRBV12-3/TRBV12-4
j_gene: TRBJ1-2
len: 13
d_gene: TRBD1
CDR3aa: CASSFGQGASYTF
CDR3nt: TGTGCCAGCAGTTTTGGACAGGGGGCGAGCTACACCTTC

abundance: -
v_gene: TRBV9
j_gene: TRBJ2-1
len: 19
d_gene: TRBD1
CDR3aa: CASSPGQGTGRGSNNEQFF
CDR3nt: TGTGCCAGCAGCCCGGGACAGGGGACCGGCCGGGGGTCGAACAATGAGCAGTTCTTC

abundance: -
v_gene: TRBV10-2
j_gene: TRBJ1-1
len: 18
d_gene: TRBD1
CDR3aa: CASSEYGGGTGGGTEAFF
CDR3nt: TGCGCCAGCAGTGAATACGGTGGCGGGACAGGAGGGGGGACTGAAGCTTTCTTT

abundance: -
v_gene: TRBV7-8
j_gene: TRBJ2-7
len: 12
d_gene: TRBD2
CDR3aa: CASGRGPYEQYF
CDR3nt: TGTGCCAGCGGGAGGGGACCCTACGAGCAGTACTTC

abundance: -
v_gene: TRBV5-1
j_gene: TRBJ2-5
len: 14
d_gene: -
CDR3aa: CASSLDTTQETQYF
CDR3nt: TGCGCCAGCAGCTTGGATACGACACAAGAGACCCAGTACTTC

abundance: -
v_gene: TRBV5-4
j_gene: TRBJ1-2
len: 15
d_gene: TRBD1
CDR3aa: CASSEGTGWEDGYTF
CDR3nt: TGTGCCAGCAGCGAAGGGACAGGGTGGGAGGATGGCTACACCTTC

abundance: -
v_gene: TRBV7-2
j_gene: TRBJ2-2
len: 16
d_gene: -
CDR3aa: CASSLWARAITGELFF
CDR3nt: TGTGCCAGCAGCTTATGGGCCAGGGCAATCACCGGGGAGCTGTTTTTT

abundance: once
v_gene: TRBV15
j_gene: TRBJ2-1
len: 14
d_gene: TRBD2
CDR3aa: CATRLAGGHNEQFF
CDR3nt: TGTGCCACTAGACTAGCGGGGGGGCACAATGAGCAGTTCTTC

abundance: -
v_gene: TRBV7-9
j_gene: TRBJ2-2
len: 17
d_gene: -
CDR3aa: CASTIPGQGYVGGELFF
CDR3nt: TGTGCCAGCACCATCCCCGGGCAGGGGTACGTTGGCGGGGAGCTGTTTTTT

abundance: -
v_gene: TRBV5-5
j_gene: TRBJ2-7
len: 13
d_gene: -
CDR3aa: CASSLTVWDEQYF
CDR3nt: TGTGCCAGCAGCTTGACAGTGTGGGACGAGCAGTACTTC

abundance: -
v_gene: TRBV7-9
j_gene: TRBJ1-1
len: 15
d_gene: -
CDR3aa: CASSKRRTDNTEAFF
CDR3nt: TGTGCCAGCAGCAAACGGCGGACAGATAACACTGAAGCTTTCTTT

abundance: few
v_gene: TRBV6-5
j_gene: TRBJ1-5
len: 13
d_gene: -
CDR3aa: CASRVNENQPQHF
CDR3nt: TGTGCCAGCAGAGTAAACGAGAATCAGCCCCAGCATTTT

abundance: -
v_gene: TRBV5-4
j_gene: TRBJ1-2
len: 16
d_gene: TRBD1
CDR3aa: CASSLAGTGSVGGYTF
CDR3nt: TGTGCCAGCAGCTTGGCCGGGACAGGATCGGTAGGGGGCTACACCTTC

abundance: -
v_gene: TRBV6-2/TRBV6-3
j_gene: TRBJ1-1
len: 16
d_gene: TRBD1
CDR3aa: CASRYHGTGAHTEAFF
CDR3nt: TGTGCCAGCAGATACCACGGGACAGGAGCTCACACTGAAGCTTTCTTT

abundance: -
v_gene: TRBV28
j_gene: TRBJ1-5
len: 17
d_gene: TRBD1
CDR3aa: CASSLVQGLGGNQPQHF
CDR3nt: TGTGCCAGCAGTTTGGTACAGGGGTTAGGAGGCAATCAGCCCCAGCATTTT

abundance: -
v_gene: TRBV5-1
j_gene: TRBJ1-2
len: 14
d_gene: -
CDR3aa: CASSLAPGAEGYTF
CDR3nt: TGCGCCAGCAGCTTGGCCCCAGGGGCTGAAGGCTACACCTTC

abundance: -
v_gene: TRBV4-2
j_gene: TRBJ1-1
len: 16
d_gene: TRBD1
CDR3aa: CASSPLIGTGDTEAFF
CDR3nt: TGTGCCAGCAGCCCGTTAATAGGGACAGGGGACACTGAAGCTTTCTTT

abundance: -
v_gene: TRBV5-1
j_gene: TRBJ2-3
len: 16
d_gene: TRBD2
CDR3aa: CASSSRLAGGADTQYF
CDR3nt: TGCGCCAGCAGTTCCCGACTAGCGGGGGGCGCAGATACGCAGTATTTT

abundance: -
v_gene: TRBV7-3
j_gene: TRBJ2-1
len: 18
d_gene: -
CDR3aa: CASSLGGARSAPYNEQFF
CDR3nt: TGTGCCAGCAGCTTAGGTGGGGCCAGATCCGCTCCGTACAATGAGCAGTTCTTC

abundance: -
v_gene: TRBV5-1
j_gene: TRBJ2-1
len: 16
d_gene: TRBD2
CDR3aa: CASSRPLAGGGNEQFF
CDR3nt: TGCGCCAGCAGCAGACCACTTGCGGGGGGAGGCAATGAGCAGTTCTTC

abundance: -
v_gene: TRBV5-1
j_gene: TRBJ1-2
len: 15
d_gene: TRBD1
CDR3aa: CASSLVVRQGDGYTF
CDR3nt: TGCGCCAGCAGCTTGGTAGTCCGACAGGGCGATGGCTACACCTTC

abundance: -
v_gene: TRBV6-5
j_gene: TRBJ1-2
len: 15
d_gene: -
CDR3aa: CASSYRRASTYGYTF
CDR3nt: TGTGCCAGCAGTTACAGGAGAGCCTCAACCTATGGCTACACCTTC

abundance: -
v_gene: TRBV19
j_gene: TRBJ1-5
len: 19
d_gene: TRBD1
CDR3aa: CASSITRPGRTGRNQPQHF
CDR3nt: TGTGCCAGTAGTATAACGCGGCCCGGTCGGACAGGGCGCAATCAGCCCCAGCATTTT

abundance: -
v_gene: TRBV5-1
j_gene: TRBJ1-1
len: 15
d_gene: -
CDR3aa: CASSWGGIYNAEAFF
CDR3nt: TGCGCCAGCAGCTGGGGGGGCATTTATAATGCTGAAGCTTTCTTT

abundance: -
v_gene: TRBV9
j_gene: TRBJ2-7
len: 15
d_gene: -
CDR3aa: CASSVGGTDSYEQYF
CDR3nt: TGTGCCAGCAGCGTAGGAGGAACCGACTCCTACGAGCAGTACTTC

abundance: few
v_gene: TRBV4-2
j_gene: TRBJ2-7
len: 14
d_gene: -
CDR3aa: CASSQVSVVNEQYF
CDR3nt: TGTGCCAGCAGCCAAGTTTCGGTTGTAAACGAGCAGTACTTC

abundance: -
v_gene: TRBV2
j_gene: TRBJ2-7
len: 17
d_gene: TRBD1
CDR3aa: CASSERVPGQGAYEQYF
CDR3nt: TGTGCCAGCAGTGAGAGAGTACCGGGACAGGGGGCATACGAGCAGTACTTC

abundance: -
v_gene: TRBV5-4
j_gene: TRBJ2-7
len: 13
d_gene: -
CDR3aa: CASSTRGPLEQYF
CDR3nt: TGTGCCAGCAGCACCCGAGGGCCCCTCGAGCAGTACTTC

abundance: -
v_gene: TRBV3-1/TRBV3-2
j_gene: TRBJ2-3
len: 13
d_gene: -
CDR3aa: CASSPSFEGTQYF
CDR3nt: TGTGCCAGCAGCCCGTCCTTCGAGGGCACGCAGTATTTT

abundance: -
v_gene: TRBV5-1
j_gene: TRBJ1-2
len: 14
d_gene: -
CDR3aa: CASSWDRQSVHYTF
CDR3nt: TGCGCCAGCAGCTGGGATCGACAGAGCGTCCACTACACCTTC

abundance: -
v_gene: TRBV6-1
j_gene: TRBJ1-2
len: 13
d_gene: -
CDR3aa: CASSEARGNIYTF
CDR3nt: TGTGCCAGCAGTGAGGCCAGGGGTAATATCTACACCTTC

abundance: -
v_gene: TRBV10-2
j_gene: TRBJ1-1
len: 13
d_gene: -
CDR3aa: CASSRQQDTEAFF
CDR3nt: TGCGCCAGCAGTCGGCAGCAGGACACTGAAGCTTTCTTT

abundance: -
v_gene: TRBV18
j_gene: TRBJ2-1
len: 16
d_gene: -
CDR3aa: CASSPSGQNSYNEQFF
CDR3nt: TGTGCCAGCTCACCTTCCGGACAAAACTCCTACAATGAGCAGTTCTTC

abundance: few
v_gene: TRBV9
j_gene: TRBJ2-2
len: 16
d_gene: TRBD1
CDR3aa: CASSATGTGGPGELFF
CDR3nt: TGTGCCAGCAGCGCAACCGGGACAGGGGGGCCCGGGGAGCTGTTTTTT

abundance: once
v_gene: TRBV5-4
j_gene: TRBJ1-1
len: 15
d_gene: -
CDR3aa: CASSTEQNINTEAFF
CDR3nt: TGTGCCAGCAGCACCGAACAGAATATAAACACTGAAGCTTTCTTT

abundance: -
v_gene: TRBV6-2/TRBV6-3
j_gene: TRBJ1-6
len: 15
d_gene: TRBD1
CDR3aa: CASSGQETFNSPLHF
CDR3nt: TGTGCCAGCAGTGGACAGGAAACATTTAATTCACCCCTCCACTTT

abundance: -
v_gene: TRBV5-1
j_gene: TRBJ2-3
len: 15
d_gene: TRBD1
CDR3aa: CASSLGQGFTDTQYF
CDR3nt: TGCGCCAGCAGCTTGGGACAGGGTTTCACAGATACGCAGTATTTT

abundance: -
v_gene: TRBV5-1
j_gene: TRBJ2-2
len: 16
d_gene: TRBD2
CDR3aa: CASSLGLAVNTGELFF
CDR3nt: TGCGCCAGCAGCTTGGGGCTAGCGGTGAACACCGGGGAGCTGTTTTTT

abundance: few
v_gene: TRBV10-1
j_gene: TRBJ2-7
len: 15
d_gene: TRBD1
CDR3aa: CASSESGQDSYEQYF
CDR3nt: TGCGCCAGCAGTGAGTCGGGACAGGACTCCTACGAGCAGTACTTC

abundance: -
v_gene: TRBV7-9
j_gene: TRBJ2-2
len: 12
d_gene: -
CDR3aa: CASSLKHGELFF
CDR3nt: TGTGCCAGCAGCTTAAAACACGGGGAGCTGTTTTTT